The clone carrying this TCR beta chain has at least ten counts. The target antigen is unknown. The data belong to a study of T cells in Graves' hyperthyroidism and ophthalmopathy. Study context: The initial diagnosis was the point when peripheral blood was collected, ahead of any treatment. Regarding the study as a whole: Blood also carried most thyroid clonotypes expanded above 0.001.

From germline, CDR1 is MDHEN and CDR2 SYDVKM. This CDR3 contains 14 residues. V lost 8 bases and J lost 5; bases outside the gene matches: 8. Graves' hyperthyroidism was deemed stable absent ophthalmopathy progression within 18 months. The TCR beta CDR3 regions underwent amplification using RNA transcripts as the source. When the TCR CDR3 underwent first-round RT-PCR, the HTBI primer set was used. TCRdb re-derived calls from the multiplex PCR reads in MiXCR, one entry per CDR3 protein. The sample holds 600,000 to 900,000 distinct CDR3 sequences; less than 20% are singletons and the top ten take about 8.4%.

Sequenced: blood. The clonotype originates from a man aged 18-30 years with Graves' hyperthyroidism. The chain has TRBV28 and TRBJ1-2, with 10 bases lining up with TRBD1. The CDR3 region is CASGPGTGEYGYTF. DNA of the CDR3: TGTGCCAGCGGGCCCGGGACAGGGGAGTATGGCTACACCTTC.